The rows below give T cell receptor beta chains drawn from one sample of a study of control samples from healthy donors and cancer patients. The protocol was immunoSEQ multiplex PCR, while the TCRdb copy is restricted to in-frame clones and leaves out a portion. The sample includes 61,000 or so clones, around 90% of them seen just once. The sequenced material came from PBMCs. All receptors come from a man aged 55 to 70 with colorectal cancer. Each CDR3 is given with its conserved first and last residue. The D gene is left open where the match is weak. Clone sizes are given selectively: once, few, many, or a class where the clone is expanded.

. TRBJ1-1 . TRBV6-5 CASTPQGGAEAFF TGTGCCAGCACCCCCCAGGGTGGAGCTGAAGCTTTCTTT
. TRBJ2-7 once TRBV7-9 CASSFTASEQYF TGTGCCAGCAGCTTTACAGCCTCCGAGCAGTACTTC
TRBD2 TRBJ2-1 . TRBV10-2 CASRNLAGTYNEQFF TGCGCCAGCAGAAATCTAGCGGGGACCTACAATGAGCAGTTCTTC
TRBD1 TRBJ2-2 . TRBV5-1 CASSSLGQGDTGELFF TGCGCCAGCAGTTCACTAGGGCAGGGGGACACCGGGGAGCTGTTTTTT
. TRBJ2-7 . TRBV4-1 CASSQAQGDFYEQYF TGCGCCAGCAGCCAAGCCCAGGGAGATTTCTACGAGCAGTACTTC
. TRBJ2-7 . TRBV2 CASSEASRGSYEQYF TGTGCCAGCAGTGAAGCCAGCAGGGGCTCCTACGAGCAGTACTTC
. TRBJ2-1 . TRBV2 CASKGVGNEQFF TGTGCCAGCAAGGGCGTGGGCAATGAGCAGTTCTTC
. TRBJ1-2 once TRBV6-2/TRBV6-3 CASSPGRHYGYTF TGTGCCAGCAGCCCGGGACGGCACTATGGCTACACCTTC
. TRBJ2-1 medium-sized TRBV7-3 CASARGSSYNEQFF TGTGCCAGCGCCCGGGGGAGCTCCTACAATGAGCAGTTCTTC
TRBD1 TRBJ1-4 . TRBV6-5 CASSYSGRGDEKLFF TGTGCCAGCAGTTACTCGGGCAGGGGGGACGAAAAACTGTTTTTT
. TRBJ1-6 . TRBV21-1 CASSSPRPRSSSFYNSPLHF TGTGCCAGCAGCTCCCCCAGACCAAGGAGCTCATCCTTCTATAATTCACCCCTCCACTTT